The rows below give T cell receptor beta chains drawn from one sample of a study of cytomegalovirus exposure and HLA in healthy donors. Repertoires were generated with immunoSEQ multiplex PCR, while TCRdb's copy carries only in-frame clones and drops some. Of 140,000 or so clones in the sample, around 75% are singletons; the top ten hold around 1.6%. The specimen sequenced was PBMCs. Source of these receptors: a woman under 40 in good health and CMV-seronegative. Each CDR3 is given with its conserved first and last residue. The D gene is left open where the match is weak. The size field is filled for only some rows; it gives once, few, many or a size class.

CDR3aa	CDR3nt	v_gene	j_gene	len	d_gene	abundance
CASSHRGRQPQHF	TGCGCCAGCAGCCACAGGGGGCGTCAGCCCCAGCATTTT	TRBV4-1	TRBJ1-5	13	TRBD1	NA
CASSPIPYEQYF	TGTGCCAGCAGTCCTATACCCTACGAGCAGTACTTC	TRBV28	TRBJ2-7	12	NA	once
CASSYNAGTADEKLFF	TGCGCCAGCAGCTACAACGCCGGGACAGCAGATGAAAAACTGTTTTTT	TRBV5-1	TRBJ1-4	16	TRBD1	NA
CASSLTGSEKLFF	TGTGCCAGCAGCTTGACAGGGTCCGAAAAACTGTTTTTT	TRBV5-6	TRBJ1-4	13	NA	NA
CASCPDRGETQYF	TGTGCCAGCTGCCCGGACAGGGGAGAGACCCAGTACTTC	TRBV2	TRBJ2-5	13	TRBD1	NA
CASSLETANTEAFF	TGTGCCAGCAGCTTAGAGACAGCGAACACTGAAGCTTTCTTT	TRBV7-9	TRBJ1-1	14	NA	NA
CASSWGERGYTF	TGTGCCAGCAGCTGGGGGGAACGCGGCTACACCTTC	TRBV7-9	TRBJ1-2	12	NA	NA
CASRLSTGQGSGYTF	TGTGCCAGTAGACTCTCTACGGGACAGGGATCCGGCTACACCTTC	TRBV19	TRBJ1-2	15	TRBD1	NA
CASSVGGISDEQYF	TGTGCCAGCAGCGTAGGAGGTATTTCGGACGAGCAGTACTTC	TRBV9	TRBJ2-7	14	NA	NA
CASRLQGGSYGYTF	TGTGCCAGTAGGTTACAGGGGGGAAGCTATGGCTACACCTTC	TRBV19	TRBJ1-2	14	TRBD1	few
CASSLAASTDTQYF	TGTGCCAGCAGCCTAGCGGCTAGCACAGATACGCAGTATTTT	TRBV27	TRBJ2-3	14	TRBD2	NA
CASSRYEMSYNEQFF	TGTGCCAGCAGCCGATACGAGATGTCCTACAATGAGCAGTTCTTC	TRBV5-8	TRBJ2-1	15	NA	NA
CAWSRGQGNSPLHF	TGTGCCTGGAGTCGTGGACAGGGAAATTCACCCCTCCACTTT	TRBV30	TRBJ1-6	14	TRBD1	NA
CASTSGRFNEQYF	TGTGCCTCGACTAGCGGGAGATTTAACGAGCAGTACTTC	TRBV30	TRBJ2-7	13	TRBD2	NA
CASSVEDARTEAFF	TGTGCCAGCAGCGTAGAGGATGCGAGGACTGAAGCTTTCTTT	TRBV9	TRBJ1-1	14	NA	NA
CASSAIDTQYF	TGTGCCAGTTCCGCGATAGATACGCAGTATTTT	TRBV6-5	TRBJ2-3	11	NA	NA
CASSLAGSSYNEQFF	TGTGCCAGCAGTTTAGCGGGCAGCTCCTACAATGAGCAGTTCTTC	TRBV28	TRBJ2-1	15	NA	NA
CASSLQGGDTEAFF	TGTGCCAGCAGCTTACAGGGGGGAGACACTGAAGCTTTCTTT	TRBV7-3	TRBJ1-1	14	TRBD1	few
CASSFGSSIGGGRTDTQYF	TGCGCCAGCAGCTTTGGGTCATCGATAGGGGGGGGCCGCACAGATACGCAGTATTTT	TRBV5-1	TRBJ2-3	19	NA	NA
CASSLWGARETQYF	TGTGCCAGCAGTTTATGGGGGGCGAGGGAGACCCAGTACTTC	TRBV28	TRBJ2-5	14	NA	NA
CASSFTSGRGSGTDTQYF	TGTGCCAGCAGCTTTACTAGCGGGAGAGGGTCGGGCACAGATACGCAGTATTTT	TRBV5-6	TRBJ2-3	18	TRBD2	NA
CASSFVRTGREQYF	TGTGCCAGCAGTTTTGTCCGGACAGGGCGCGAGCAGTACTTC	TRBV27	TRBJ2-7	14	TRBD1	NA
CASSKGAGQGNYGYTF	TGTGCCAGCAGCAAAGGAGCAGGACAGGGGAACTATGGCTACACCTTC	TRBV21-1	TRBJ1-2	16	NA	few
CASSPANRGTDTQYF	TGTGCCAGCTCACCGGCGAACCGGGGCACAGATACGCAGTATTTT	TRBV18	TRBJ2-3	15	NA	NA
CASSPGTSGGPDTQYF	TGTGCCAGCAGCCCCGGGACTAGCGGGGGCCCAGATACGCAGTATTTT	TRBV5-4	TRBJ2-3	16	TRBD2	NA
CASSYLQGQGGETQYF	TGTGCCAGCAGTTACCTGCAGGGACAAGGAGGAGAGACCCAGTACTTC	TRBV6-5	TRBJ2-5	16	NA	NA
CASREQLGAETQYF	TGTGCCAGTAGAGAACAGTTGGGGGCAGAGACCCAGTACTTC	TRBV19	TRBJ2-5	14	NA	once
CASSLVSSYEQYF	TGCGCCAGCAGCTTGGTTAGCTCCTACGAGCAGTACTTC	TRBV5-1	TRBJ2-7	13	NA	NA
CASSPGTSGGPDTQYF	TGCGCCAGCAGCCCCGGGACTAGCGGGGGCCCAGATACGCAGTATTTT	TRBV4-1	TRBJ2-3	16	TRBD2	few
CASSFNGLAGEQFF	TGTGCCAGCAGTTTCAACGGACTAGCTGGTGAGCAGTTCTTC	TRBV27	TRBJ2-1	14	TRBD2	few
CAWTPGGPYNEQFF	TGTGCCTGGACTCCCGGGGGGCCATACAATGAGCAGTTCTTC	TRBV30	TRBJ2-1	14	NA	NA
CASSGPGQVDEALHF	TGTGCCAGCAGCGGGCCGGGACAGGTCGATGAGGCCCTCCACTTT	TRBV9	TRBJ1-6	15	TRBD1	NA
CASSPPSQGVENEQFF	TGTGCCAGCTCACCACCTTCCCAGGGGGTAGAGAATGAGCAGTTCTTC	TRBV18	TRBJ2-1	16	TRBD1	NA
CASSLHRGGDGYTF	TGTGCCAGCAGCTTACACAGGGGAGGAGATGGCTACACCTTC	TRBV7-9	TRBJ1-2	14	TRBD1	NA
CASSIRTGATYEQYF	TGTGCCAGTAGTATACGGACAGGGGCGACCTACGAGCAGTACTTC	TRBV19	TRBJ2-7	15	TRBD1	NA